Each of the 5 T cell receptor beta chains below was sequenced from the same sample in a study of beta chain features in type 1 diabetes. All of the isolated RNA was reverse transcribed, so expressed TCRB transcripts were sequenced. Libraries were prepared by immunoSEQ multiplex PCR; TCRdb keeps only in-frame clonotypes and omits some of them. Of 400,000 to 450,000 clones in the sample, 11% to 15% are singletons; the top ten hold about 0.04%. Input material: naive CD4+ T cells from blood. These receptors were obtained from a man between 25 and 39 years old in good health.

This clone was observed a few times. The gene calls are TRBV29-1 and TRBJ1-1; tentatively, D is TRBD1 (6 bases). Deletions cut 3 bases from V and 2 bases from J, with 16 bases between. This CDR3 has 15 residues. From germline, CDR1 is SQVTM and CDR2 ANQGSEA. The CDR3 coding sequence is TGCAGCGTTGAGCGGGGGGGGCAGATTAACACTGAAGCTTTCTTT. Its protein is CSVERGGQINTEAFF.

V usage is TRBV5-6 and J usage is TRBJ2-6; D call uncertain. Trimming stripped 3 bases from V and 1 base from J, with 11 bases between. CDR1 is SGHDT and CDR2 is YYEEEE in the germline V gene. CDR3 length: 16 residues. The CDR3 here is CASSSLILSGANVLTF. CDR3 bases: TGTGCCAGCAGCTCCTTGATCTTATCTGGGGCCAACGTCCTGACTTTC.

The chain carries TRBV7-2 and TRBJ2-1, with 7 bases matching TRBD2. With V trimmed by 1 base and J by 5 bases, 8 bases remained unmatched. Per germline, CDR1 SGHTA and CDR2 FQGNSA. The CDR3 extends over 16 amino acids. CDR3 sequence: CASSLELARGNNEQFF. CDR3 in DNA: TGTGCCAGCAGCTTAGAACTAGCGCGGGGGAACAATGAGCAGTTCTTC.

This clone showed up just a few times. The V gene is TRBV6-5, the J gene TRBJ1-1; D might be TRBD1 (6 bases). The V gene lost 7 bases and the J gene lost 3 bases, with 12 bases spanning the gap. The CDR3 extends over 13 amino acids. The germline V gene encodes CDR1 MNHEY and CDR2 SVGAGI. Here the CDR3 DNA reads TGTGCCAGCAACGGTCAGGGGTACACTGAAGCTTTCTTT. Translating it yields CASNGQGYTEAFF.

This clone showed up just a few times. The chain is built from TRBV29-1 and TRBJ2-1; 9 nucleotides match TRBD1. The CDR3 covers 12 residues. V was pared by 7 bases and J by 9 bases, with 7 bases of the junction left unmatched. Germline V gene data show CDR1 as SQVTM and CDR2 as ANQGSEA. Here the CDR3 reads CSGDREGGEQFF. CDR3 coding DNA: TGCAGCGGGGACAGGGAGGGAGGTGAGCAGTTCTTC.